This entry is about one T cell receptor (beta chain). Germline CDR1 reads SGHVS; CDR2 reads FNYEAQ. CDR3 length: 16 amino acids. Trimming removed 6 bases from V and 0 bases from J; junction bases left unmatched: 3. These data belong to a study of cytomegalovirus exposure and HLA in healthy donors. Primers included in the PCR were 60 Vbeta and 13 Jbeta primers. Generated by immunoSEQ multiplex PCR, the TCRdb table keeps only in-frame clones and is missing some. The data show about 120,000 clones, 65% to 80% seen once. This chain uses TRBV7-6 with TRBJ2-2; the match to TRBD2 covers 11 bases. Sequenced input: PBMCs. The receptor comes from a man aged 18 to 29 in good health and CMV-seropositive. Here the CDR3 reads CASSLTSGANTGELFF. The CDR3 nucleotides are TGTGCCAGCAGTCTGACTAGCGGGGCGAACACCGGGGAGCTGTTTTTT. Complete variable domain (other parts from reference TRBV7-6 and TRBJ2-2): GAGVSQSPRYKVTKRGQDVALRCDPISGHVSLYWYRQALGQGPEFLTYFNYEAQQDKSGLPNDRFSAERPEGSISTLTIQRTEQRDSAMYRCASSLTSGANTGELFFGEGSRLTVL.